This record concerns one T cell receptor beta chain sequence. In the original workflow: Amplification of reference gene primers provided the estimated nucleated cell counts. The table came from immunoSEQ multiplex PCR; TCRdb's copy has only in-frame clones and leaves some out. V, J and clone size were drawn from that table, and D and trimming were deduced from the DNA. This sample has 200,000 to 300,000 clones, with 70% to 90% found just once. This specimen belongs to a study of blood T cell repertoires in COVID-19. Study information: COVID-19 samples collected from the United States, Italy and Spain covered acute and convalescent phases. In each case, the material was cDNA or gDNA derived from T cells, B-cell-depleted T cells, or PBMCs.

The CDR3 runs 14 residues. Losses at the gene ends were 6 bases for V and 1 base for J; bases not matched to a gene: 3. In germline, CDR1 is KGHDR, CDR2 SFDVKD. Sample: peripheral blood. The sequence was obtained from a woman aged 40-49 years with acute or convalescent COVID-19. This chain links TRBV24-1 with TRBJ2-3; TRBD2 aligns across 7 bases. CDR3 amino acids: CATSTSGGTDTQYF. As DNA, the CDR3 is TGTGCCACCAGTACCAGCGGGGGCACAGATACGCAGTATTTT.